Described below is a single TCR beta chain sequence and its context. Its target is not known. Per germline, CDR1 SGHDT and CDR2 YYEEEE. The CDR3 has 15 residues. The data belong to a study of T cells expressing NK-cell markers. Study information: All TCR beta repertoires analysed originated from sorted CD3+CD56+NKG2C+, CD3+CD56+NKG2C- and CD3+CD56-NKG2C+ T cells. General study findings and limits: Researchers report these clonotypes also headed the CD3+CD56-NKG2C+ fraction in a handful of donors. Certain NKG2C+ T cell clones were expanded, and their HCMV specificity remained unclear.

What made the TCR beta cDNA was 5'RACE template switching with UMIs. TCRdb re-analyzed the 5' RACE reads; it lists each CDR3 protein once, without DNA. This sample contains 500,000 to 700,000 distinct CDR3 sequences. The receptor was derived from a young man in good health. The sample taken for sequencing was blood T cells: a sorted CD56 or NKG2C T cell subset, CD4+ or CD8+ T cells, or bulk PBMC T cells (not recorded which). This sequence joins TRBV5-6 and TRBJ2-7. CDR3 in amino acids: CASSLTAISSYEQYF.